One sample yielded the 28 T cell receptor beta chains listed below, sequenced in a study of blood T cells in healthy people across ages. Together with a sample-barcoded 5' primer, a J-beta primer mix was included in a second PCR lasting roughly 6 to 12 cycles. TCRdb re-derived calls from the 5' RACE reads in MiXCR, one entry per CDR3 protein. In the table there are under 2 million distinct CDR3 sequences, about 35% of which are singletons. The sample comprised blood. The receptors here all came from a woman in her 30s in good health.

This clonotype was counted ten times or more. The rearrangement links TRBV29-1 to TRBJ2-5; 7 nucleotides agree with TRBD1. Germline V gene lookup returns CDR1 SQVTM and CDR2 ANQGSEA. This CDR3 has 14 amino acids. V was pared by 3 bases and J by 4 bases, with 8 bases of the junction left unmatched. For the CDR3, the DNA is TGCAGCGTTGAGGCAGGGGGTGTGGGAGAGACCCAGTACTTC. Its protein is CSVEAGGVGETQYF.

In its sample, this clonotype was seen many times. The rearrangement links TRBV27 to TRBJ2-7; no reliable D call. V shed 3 bases and J shed 1 base, with 10 bases lying between them. The germline CDR1 and CDR2 sequences are MNHEY and SMNVEV (reference sequence). This CDR3 region has 14 residues. CDR3 amino acids: CASSFGDGSYEQYF. The CDR3 coding sequence is TGTGCCAGCAGTTTTGGGGATGGTTCCTACGAGCAGTACTTC.

The chain uses TRBV9 and TRBJ2-2, with D perhaps given as TRBD1 or TRBD2 (6 bases each). The V gene's germline CDR1 is SGDLS and CDR2 YYNGEE. Trimming left V 3 bases short and J 3 bases short, with 12 bases between. The CDR3 spans 15 residues. This chain's CDR3 is CASSEEGGYTGELFF. The CDR3 nucleotides are TGTGCCAGCAGCGAGGAGGGGGGTTACACCGGGGAGCTGTTTTTT.

This sequence joins TRBV2 and TRBJ1-2, with a tentative D call TRBD1 (5 bases). CDR1 SNHLY and CDR2 FYNNEI come from the germline V gene. Trimming took 4 bases from V and 7 from J, leaving 13 bases between them. The CDR3 totals 13 residues. The CDR3 DNA follows: TGTGCCAGCAGTGGGGGCGGGGGTTTTGGCTACACCTTC. It specifies CASSGGGGFGYTF. Combining the CDR3 with reference TRBV2 and TRBJ1-2 gives the whole variable domain EPEVTQTPSHQVTQMGQEVILRCVPISNHLYFYWYRQILGQKVEFLVSFYNNEISEKSEIFDDQFSVERPDGSNFTLKIRSTKLEDSAMYFCASSGGGGFGYTFGSGTRLTVV.

In its sample, this clonotype was seen a few times. CDR3 DNA sequence: TGTGCCATCGGTGGAGATGAAAAACTGTTTTTT. Amino acid sequence: CAIGGDEKLFF. The J gene is TRBJ1-4, the V gene TRBV10-3; D is unresolved. V gave up 8 bases and J gave up 6 bases, with 7 bases separating them. CDR1 is ENHRY, CDR2 SYGVKD, per germline. The CDR3 has 11 residues.

There are a few counts of this clonotype. A much more abundant neighbour one base away suggests this may be a read error. The J gene is TRBJ2-1, the V gene TRBV4-2; D gene ambiguous. CDR1 and CDR2 from the germline V gene are LGHNA and YNFKEQ. CDR3 size: 12 residues. The germline V and J ends were trimmed by 1 base and 9 bases, with 7 bases remaining between them. CDR3 DNA: TGTGCCAGCAGCCAAGGGGTGGGTGAGCAGTTCTTC. Protein: CASSQGVGEQFF.

This clonotype has only a few counts. The chain couples TRBV6-4 to TRBJ2-5; a weak D match, TRBD1 (5 bases). Trimming left V 2 bases short and J 5 bases short, with 12 bases between. Looked up from germline, CDR1 is MRHNA and CDR2 is SNTAGT. This CDR3 spans 14 amino acids. This CDR3 is CASSDRVGDETQYF. The DNA for the CDR3 is TGTGCCAGCAGTGACCGGGTAGGGGATGAGACCCAGTACTTC.

For this clonotype: One end of the junction is discordant with germline, which a read error may explain. The chain employs TRBV28 and TRBJ2-7; 10 nucleotides agree with TRBD2. The CDR3 sequence is 15 residues long. Germline V lookup: CDR1 MDHEN, CDR2 SYDVKM. CDR3 in amino acids: CAGSPSLAGVNEQYF. The CDR3 DNA is TGTGCCGGCAGTCCATCCCTAGCGGGAGTAAACGAGCAGTACTTC.

The chain joins TRBV13 to TRBJ1-2; D not certain. Germline values: CDR1 PRHDT, CDR2 FYEKMQ (reference sequence). V lost 4 bases, J lost 6 bases, and 15 bases lay in between. The CDR3 consists of 14 residues. Here the CDR3 DNA reads TGTGCCAGCAGCTCGGTTGGGGAGTGGGATGGCTACACCTTC. Its translation: CASSSVGEWDGYTF.

The chain is built from TRBV20-1 and TRBJ2-1, with TRBD1 as a possible D gene (5 bases). CDR1 and CDR2 (germline): DFQATT, SNEGSKA (reference sequence). This CDR3 spans 15 amino acids. Trimming stripped 4 bases from V and 4 bases from J, with 17 bases between. The CDR3 reads CSATVGQGVYNEQFF. The CDR3 region has the DNA TGCAGTGCTACCGTCGGGCAGGGCGTGTACAATGAGCAGTTCTTC.

As to this clonotype: At one end the junction does not follow the germline gene, possibly because of a read error. V gene TRBV4-1 combines with J gene TRBJ1-2; D is unresolved. Germline lookup yields CDR1 MGHRA and CDR2 YSYEKL. The CDR3 covers 16 residues. CDR3: CAGSQYNSFANYGYTF. CDR3 nucleotides: TGCGCCGGCAGCCAGTATAACAGCTTTGCTAACTATGGCTACACCTTC.

The CDR3 DNA reads TGTGCCAGCAGGGGGACTAGCGGGGCCCCTCGGGAGACCCAGTACTTC. Translated: CASRGTSGAPRETQYF. The chain links TRBV6-1 to TRBJ2-5, with 13 nucleotides matching TRBD2. The V and J ends lost 6 bases and 5 bases, in that order; junction bases with no gene match: 9. Germline CDR1 reads MNHNS; CDR2 reads SASEGT. This CDR3 has 16 amino acids.

This clonotype has a handful of counts. This chain links TRBV10-1 with TRBJ2-3, with a tentative D call TRBD2 (5 bases). With 2 bases removed from V and 0 bases from J, the gap between germline ends came to 9 bases. The germline CDR1 and CDR2 sequences are WNHNN and SYGVQD (reference sequence). This CDR3 is built from 15 residues. The CDR3 DNA follows: TGCGCCAGCAGTGAGCTAGCAGCTAGCACAGATACGCAGTATTTT. Translated, it gives CASSELAASTDTQYF.

This chain connects TRBV7-2 to TRBJ1-2; 8 nucleotides agree with TRBD1. CDR1 and CDR2 (germline): SGHTA, FQGNSA. The CDR3 has 13 residues. Trimming removed 5 bases from V and 7 bases from J; junction bases left unmatched: 6. Here the CDR3 DNA reads TGTGCCAGCAGCACTCCAGGGGGCCGTGGCTACACCTTC. This codes for CASSTPGGRGYTF.

The chain links TRBV4-1 to TRBJ1-5; the D gene is possibly TRBD1 (5 bases). The length of the CDR3 is 15 residues. Between the trimmed V and J ends, which lost 4 bases and 1 base, there was a span of 11 bases. Germline V gene sequence: CDR1 MGHRA, CDR2 YSYEKL. The CDR3: CASSPRDLSNQPQHF. In DNA form, the CDR3 reads TGCGCCAGCAGCCCCCGGGACCTAAGCAATCAGCCCCAGCATTTT.

The genes are TRBV30 and TRBJ2-3; D possibly corresponds to TRBD1 (5 bases). The CDR3 totals 14 residues. Germline loops: CDR1 GTSNPN, CDR2 SVGIG (reference sequence). V lost 8 bases and J lost 6, with 21 bases in between. The CDR3 DNA reads as TGTGCCCGCCAAGGACAATCGAGATGGGATACGCAGTATTTT. This sequence encodes CARQGQSRWDTQYF.

The chain joins TRBV6-5 to TRBJ2-5; D gene ambiguous. This CDR3 comprises 11 residues. Germline V CDR1 and CDR2: MNHEY, SVGAGI. V was clipped by 5 bases and J by 7 bases, with 8 bases between them. The CDR3: CASSTETTQYF. The CDR3 DNA is TGTGCCAGCAGTACAGAGACGACCCAGTACTTC.

In its sample, this clonotype was seen many times. The V call is TRBV7-2, the J call TRBJ2-1, with D maybe TRBD2 (5 bases). This CDR3 is 15 amino acids long. Germline CDR1 reads SGHTA; CDR2 reads FQGNSA. V was cut by 5 bases and J by 3 bases, with 14 bases left in between. CDR3 sequence (DNA): TGTGCCAGCAGCCAAGACGGGATTGGCTACAATGAGCAGTTCTTC. It specifies CASSQDGIGYNEQFF.

The chain links TRBV30 to TRBJ1-1, with D possibly TRBD1 on 6 matching bases. CDR1 is GTSNPN, CDR2 SVGIG, per germline (reference sequence). Trimming pared 2 bases from V and 1 base from J, leaving 11 bases between. The CDR3 runs 14 residues. The CDR3 reads CAWSQDSKNTEAFF. Here the CDR3 DNA reads TGTGCCTGGAGTCAGGACAGTAAGAACACTGAAGCTTTCTTT.

This clonotype was seen ten or more times. This rearrangement joins TRBV4-1 to TRBJ2-5; a weak D match, TRBD2 (6 bases). The V gene's germline CDR1 is MGHRA and CDR2 YSYEKL. The CDR3 consists of 13 residues. Trimming removed 3 bases from V and 5 bases from J, with 10 bases in between. In DNA form, the CDR3 reads TGCGCCAGCAGCCAGCGGGATGGGGAGACCCAGTACTTC. It translates to CASSQRDGETQYF.

The J gene is TRBJ1-1, the V gene TRBV27; D is undetermined. V was pared by 0 bases and J by 10 bases, with 12 bases between. This CDR3 comprises 13 residues. Germline loops: CDR1 MNHEY, CDR2 SMNVEV (reference sequence). The chain's CDR3 is CASSLSSGIRAFF. In DNA, the CDR3 is TGTGCCAGCAGTTTATCGTCCGGGATCAGAGCTTTCTTT.

This sequence joins TRBV10-3 and TRBJ2-3; D may be TRBD1 or TRBD2 (7 bases each). V lost 5 bases, J lost 5 bases, and 17 bases lay in between. The CDR3 consists of 15 residues. Looked up from germline, CDR1 is ENHRY and CDR2 is SYGVKD. The chain's CDR3 is CAISQGEGQGDTQYF. As DNA, the CDR3 is TGTGCCATCAGTCAGGGGGAGGGGCAAGGAGATACGCAGTATTTT.

As concerns this clonotype: Relative to the germline gene, one junction end is altered; a read error may explain this. This chain links TRBV27 with TRBJ2-3; D is perhaps TRBD1 (5 bases). The CDR3 is 14 amino acids. Germline-derived CDR1 and CDR2 are MNHEY and SMNVEV (reference sequence). DNA of the CDR3: TGTGCCAGCATGATGGGTTTCTCGACAGATGCGCAGTATTTT. As protein: CASMMGFSTDAQYF.

The rearrangement uses TRBV12-3 or TRBV12-4 and TRBJ1-1; TRBD1 agrees at 7 bases. V dropped 8 bases and J dropped 4; count of bases not matched to a gene: 7. The CDR3 totals 13 residues. CDR3 sequence (DNA): TGTGCCAGCCATACACAGGGGATCACTGAAGCTTTCTTT. Translating it yields CASHTQGITEAFF.

This rearrangement joins TRBV5-1 to TRBJ1-1, with D unresolved. CDR1 SGHRS and CDR2 YFSETQ come from the germline V gene. The CDR3 spans 16 residues. The V end was cut by 0 bases, the J end by 0 bases, with 12 bases between. The CDR3 loop is CASSLGGQTLNTEAFF. The CDR3, as DNA: TGCGCCAGCAGCTTGGGAGGGCAAACCCTGAACACTGAAGCTTTCTTT.

The CDR3 DNA reads TGTGCCAGCAGTTTCGAGGCGGGAGTGAGGAATGAGCAGTTCTTC. Protein: CASSFEAGVRNEQFF. The genes are TRBV12-3 or TRBV12-4 and TRBJ2-1, with 7 positions matching TRBD2. The trim removed 3 bases at V and 7 bases at J, leaving 9 bases unmatched. The CDR3 covers 15 residues.

The V and J genes are TRBV20-1 and TRBJ2-2; the match to TRBD2 covers 7 bases. The CDR3 contains 15 residues. CDR1 is DFQATT, CDR2 SNEGSKA, per germline (reference sequence). CDR3 coding DNA: TGCAGCGTTAGGACTAGTGGATCTAACACCGGGGAGCTGTTTTTT. This encodes CSVRTSGSNTGELFF.

The chain couples TRBV25-1 to TRBJ2-1; TRBD1 matches at 7 bases. This CDR3 contains 16 residues. With 5 bases clipped from V and 1 base from J, the junction kept 8 bases outside the gene matches. The germline V gene encodes CDR1 MGHDK and CDR2 SYGVNS. The chain's CDR3 is CASSPKTGQSYNEQFF. The CDR3 nucleotides are TGTGCCAGCAGTCCGAAAACGGGACAGTCCTACAATGAGCAGTTCTTC.